Listed below are T cell receptor beta chains from one sample, sequenced in a study of OX40 agonist ivuxolimab in advanced cancers. Assay used: immunoSEQ multiplex PCR; TCRdb lists only in-frame clones, some missing. The data hold about 55,000 clones, with approximately 84% observed a single time. The sample was CD4+ or CD8+ T cells sorted from blood, taken in a trial of the OX40 agonist ivuxolimab. The receptors were gathered from an adult with an advanced solid tumor such as melanoma, head and neck, liver or kidney cancer. Each CDR3 is given with its conserved first and last residue. The order of the fields is D gene, V gene, J gene, CDR3 protein. The D gene is left open where the match is weak.

d_gene: TRBD2; v_gene: TRBV28; j_gene: TRBJ2-1; CDR3aa: CASETPSGTSGRGHDNEQFF
d_gene: TRBD1; v_gene: TRBV6-5; j_gene: TRBJ2-7; CDR3aa: CASSYRDRDEQYF
d_gene: .; v_gene: TRBV19; j_gene: TRBJ2-2; CDR3aa: CASTKDKNTGELFF
d_gene: .; v_gene: TRBV6-1; j_gene: TRBJ2-6; CDR3aa: CASSAARSPGANVLTF
d_gene: TRBD1; v_gene: TRBV23-1; j_gene: TRBJ2-3; CDR3aa: CASSQRTGGSDTQYF
d_gene: .; v_gene: TRBV6-6; j_gene: TRBJ1-1; CDR3aa: CASSYSQNTEAFF
d_gene: .; v_gene: TRBV7-3; j_gene: TRBJ1-1; CDR3aa: CASSPTVGVGKAFF
d_gene: TRBD1; v_gene: TRBV14; j_gene: TRBJ2-5; CDR3aa: CASSQVRGLETQYF
d_gene: .; v_gene: TRBV19; j_gene: TRBJ1-2; CDR3aa: CASSIVGGRTNYGYTF
d_gene: .; v_gene: TRBV18; j_gene: TRBJ2-1; CDR3aa: CASSQFSDGSSYNEQFF
d_gene: .; v_gene: TRBV19; j_gene: TRBJ1-2; CDR3aa: CASMREAVVGGYTF
d_gene: TRBD1; v_gene: TRBV7-2; j_gene: TRBJ1-4; CDR3aa: CASSLDPGTGDYEKLFF
d_gene: .; v_gene: TRBV7-2; j_gene: TRBJ2-2; CDR3aa: CASSLEGAAGELFF
d_gene: TRBD1; v_gene: TRBV10-3; j_gene: TRBJ1-5; CDR3aa: CATSNGTGGNQPQHF
d_gene: .; v_gene: TRBV30; j_gene: TRBJ1-1; CDR3aa: CAGQRGRDTEAFF